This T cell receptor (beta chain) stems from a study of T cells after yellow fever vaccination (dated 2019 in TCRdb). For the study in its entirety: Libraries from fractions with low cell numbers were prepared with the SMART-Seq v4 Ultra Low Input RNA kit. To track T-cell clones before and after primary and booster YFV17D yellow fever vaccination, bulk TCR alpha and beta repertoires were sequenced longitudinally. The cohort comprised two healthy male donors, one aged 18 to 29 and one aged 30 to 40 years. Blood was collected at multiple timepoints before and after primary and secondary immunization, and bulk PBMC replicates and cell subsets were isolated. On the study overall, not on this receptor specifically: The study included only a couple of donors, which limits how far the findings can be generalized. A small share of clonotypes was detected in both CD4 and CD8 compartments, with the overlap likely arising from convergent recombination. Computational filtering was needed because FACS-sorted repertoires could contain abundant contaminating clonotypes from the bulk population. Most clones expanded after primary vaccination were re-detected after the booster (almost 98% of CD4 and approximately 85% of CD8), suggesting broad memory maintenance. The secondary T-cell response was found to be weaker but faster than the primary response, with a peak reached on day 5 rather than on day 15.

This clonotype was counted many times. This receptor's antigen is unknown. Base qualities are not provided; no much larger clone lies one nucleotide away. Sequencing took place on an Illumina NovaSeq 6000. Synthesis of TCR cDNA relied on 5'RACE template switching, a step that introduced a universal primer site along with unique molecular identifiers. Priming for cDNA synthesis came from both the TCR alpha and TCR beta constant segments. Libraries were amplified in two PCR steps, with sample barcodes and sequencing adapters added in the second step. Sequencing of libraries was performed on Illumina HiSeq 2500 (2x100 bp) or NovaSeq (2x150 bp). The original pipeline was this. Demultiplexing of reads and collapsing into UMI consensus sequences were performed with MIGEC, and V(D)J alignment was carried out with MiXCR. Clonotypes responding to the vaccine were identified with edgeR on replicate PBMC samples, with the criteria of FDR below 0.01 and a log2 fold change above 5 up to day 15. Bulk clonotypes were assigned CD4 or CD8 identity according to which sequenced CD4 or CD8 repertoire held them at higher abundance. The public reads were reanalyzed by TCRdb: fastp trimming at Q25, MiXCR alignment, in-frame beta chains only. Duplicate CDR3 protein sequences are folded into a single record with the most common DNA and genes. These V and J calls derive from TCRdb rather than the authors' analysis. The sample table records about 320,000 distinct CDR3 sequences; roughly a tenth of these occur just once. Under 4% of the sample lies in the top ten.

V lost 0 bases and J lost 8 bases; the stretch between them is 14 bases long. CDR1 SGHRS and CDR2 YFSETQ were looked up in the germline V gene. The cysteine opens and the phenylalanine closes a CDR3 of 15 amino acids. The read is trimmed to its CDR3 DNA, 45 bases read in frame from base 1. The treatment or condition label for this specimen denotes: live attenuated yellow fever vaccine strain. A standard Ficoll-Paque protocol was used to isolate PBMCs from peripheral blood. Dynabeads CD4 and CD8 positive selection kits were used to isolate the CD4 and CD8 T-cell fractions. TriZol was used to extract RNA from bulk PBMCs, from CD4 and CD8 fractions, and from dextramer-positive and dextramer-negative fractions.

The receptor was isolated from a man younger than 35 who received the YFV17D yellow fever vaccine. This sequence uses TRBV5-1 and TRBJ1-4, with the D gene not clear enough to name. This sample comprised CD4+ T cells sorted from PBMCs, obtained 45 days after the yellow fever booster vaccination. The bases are TGCGCCAGCAGCTTGGCCAGCCAGGAGGGAGAAAAACTGTTTTTT. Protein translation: CASSLASQEGEKLFF.